These T cell receptor beta chains were read from a single sample in a study of Ad26.COV2.S vaccination and SARS-CoV-2 variants. TCRdb's copy holds only in-frame clones and misses some; the assay was immunoSEQ multiplex PCR. The sample lists about 400,000 clones, 89% occurring once. This specimen consisted of peripheral blood, obtained in a trial of Ad26.COV2.S vaccine versus placebo. The origin of the receptors is a person between 18 and 60 years old who received the Ad26.COV2.S COVID-19 vaccine or a placebo. The CDR3 runs from the conserved cysteine through the conserved F or W. Fields, in order: clone size, D gene, J gene, V gene, CDR3 protein, CDR3 DNA. The D gene is left open where the match is weak. Rows may omit the clone size; those that give it use once, few, many or a size class.

- | - | TRBJ1-4 | TRBV7-8 | CASSLGSGHNEKLFF | TGTGCCAGCAGCTTAGGCAGTGGCCATAATGAAAAACTGTTTTTT
- | - | TRBJ2-3 | TRBV7-3 | CASSLRGKRPSTDTQYF | TGTGCCAGCAGCTTAAGGGGCAAGAGGCCAAGCACAGATACGCAGTATTTT
- | TRBD2 | TRBJ2-7 | TRBV27 | CASTIAGGRYEQYF | TGTGCCAGCACCATAGCGGGAGGGAGATACGAGCAGTACTTC
- | - | TRBJ1-2 | TRBV27 | CASSLKGAYGYTF | TGTGCCAGCAGTTTAAAAGGGGCCTATGGCTACACCTTC
- | - | TRBJ1-2 | TRBV9 | CASSTRGGDYGYTF | TGTGCCAGCAGCACGAGGGGTGGTGACTATGGCTACACCTTC
- | TRBD1 | TRBJ2-3 | TRBV6-6 | CASSRDRSSTDTQYF | TGTGCCAGCAGTCGGGACAGGAGCAGCACAGATACGCAGTATTTT
once | TRBD1 | TRBJ1-1 | TRBV28 | CASPPMTGKGTEAFF | TGTGCCAGCCCACCTATGACAGGGAAGGGCACTGAAGCTTTCTTT
once | - | TRBJ2-2 | TRBV24-1 | CATSDLGGFGELFF | TGTGCCACCAGTGATCTTGGGGGCTTTGGGGAGCTGTTTTTT
- | - | TRBJ1-1 | TRBV18 | CASSPSRVKGTEAFF | TGTGCCAGCTCACCATCCCGGGTAAAGGGCACTGAAGCTTTCTTT
- | - | TRBJ2-2 | TRBV14 | CASSSGYTGELFF | TGTGCCAGCAGCTCTGGTTACACCGGGGAGCTGTTTTTT
- | TRBD1 | TRBJ1-3 | TRBV5-1 | CASSGGQTGNTIYF | TGCGCCAGCAGCGGGGGACAGACTGGAAACACCATATATTTT
- | - | TRBJ2-6 | TRBV6-1 | CASSDGGTGANVLTF | TGTGCCAGCAGTGATGGCGGGACCGGGGCCAACGTCCTGACTTTC
- | TRBD2 | TRBJ2-5 | TRBV3-1/TRBV3-2 | CASSHGTSGSDETQYF | TGTGCCAGCAGCCACGGGACTAGCGGGAGTGACGAGACCCAGTACTTC
- | - | TRBJ1-1 | TRBV28 | CASIGHANTEAFF | TGTGCCAGCATTGGGCACGCCAACACTGAAGCTTTCTTT
- | - | TRBJ1-4 | TRBV5-1 | CASSTGATNEKLFF | TGCGCCAGCAGCACCGGTGCAACTAATGAAAAACTGTTTTTT
- | TRBD2 | TRBJ2-1 | TRBV19 | CASLGKPGLGVGEQFF | TGTGCCTCCTTGGGAAAACCGGGACTAGGGGTAGGTGAGCAGTTCTTC
- | - | TRBJ2-3 | TRBV18 | CASSPTDTQYF | TGTGCCAGCTCACCAACAGATACGCAGTATTTT
- | TRBD2 | TRBJ2-7 | TRBV19 | CASSIAGGRGEQYF | TGTGCCAGTAGTATAGCAGGCGGGAGGGGCGAGCAGTACTTC